The clone carrying this T cell receptor (beta chain) was seen repeatedly, ten times or more. The antigen remains undetermined. The sample belongs to a study of T cells in Graves' hyperthyroidism and ophthalmopathy. RNA transcripts yielded amplified TCR beta CDR3 regions. The HTBI set primed first-round TCR CDR3 RT-PCR. TCRdb redid the calling of the multiplex PCR reads with MiXCR, one entry per CDR3 protein. This sample carries approximately 600,000 distinct CDR3 sequences, roughly 14% of them seen once, and the ten largest clones take around 5.4%. General study findings and limits: The model predicted ophthalmopathy a median approximately seven months before onset. Clonotypes that were expanded in thyroid above 0.001 mostly appeared in blood too.

V dropped 6 bases and J dropped 9; count of bases not matched to a gene: 6. The CDR3 is 13 residues long. CDR1 is SNHLY and CDR2 is FYNNEI in the germline V gene. The clonotype was recovered from a woman under 40 with Graves' hyperthyroidism that later progressed to Graves' ophthalmopathy. The rearrangement uses TRBV2 and TRBJ2-1; 9 bases are a match to TRBD1. What was sequenced was blood. Here the CDR3 reads CASRGQGNTEQFF. Here the CDR3 DNA reads TGTGCCAGCAGGGGACAGGGTAATACTGAGCAGTTCTTC.